This T cell receptor beta chain is drawn from a study of Ad26.COV2.S vaccination and SARS-CoV-2 variants. The data were produced by immunoSEQ multiplex PCR, yet TCRdb's version contains in-frame clones alone and is incomplete. The repertoire has 400,000 to 500,000 clones, roughly 89% of them found once; the top ten carry roughly 2.5%. This CDR3 is built from 16 residues. Per the germline V gene, CDR1 is SGHRS and CDR2 is YFSETQ. V lost 0 bases, J lost 3 bases, and 5 bases stayed unmatched. Treatment denoted: about 20 received Ad26.COV2.S at low or high dose, single or two shots; roughly five received placebo; per-sample allocation not given. Sampling occurred on day 63 after the first vaccine or placebo injection.

V gene TRBV5-1 combines with J gene TRBJ2-2; 7 nucleotides match TRBD1. Source: peripheral blood, taken in a trial of Ad26.COV2.S vaccine versus placebo. This receptor was taken from a person between 18 and 65 years old who received the Ad26.COV2.S COVID-19 vaccine or a placebo. CDR3 in DNA: TGCGCCAGCAGCTTGGCCAAACAGGGGTACACCGGGGAGCTGTTTTTT. Translated: CASSLAKQGYTGELFF.